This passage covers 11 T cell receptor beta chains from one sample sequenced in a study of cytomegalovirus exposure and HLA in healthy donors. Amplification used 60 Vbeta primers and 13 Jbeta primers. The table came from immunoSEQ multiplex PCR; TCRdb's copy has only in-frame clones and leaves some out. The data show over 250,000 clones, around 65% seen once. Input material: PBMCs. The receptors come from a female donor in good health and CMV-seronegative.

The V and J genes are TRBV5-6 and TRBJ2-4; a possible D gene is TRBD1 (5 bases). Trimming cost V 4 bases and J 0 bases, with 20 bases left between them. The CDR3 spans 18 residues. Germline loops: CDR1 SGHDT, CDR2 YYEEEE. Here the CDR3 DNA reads TGTGCCAGCAGCCCAAACGTGGGGCACCTAATAGCCAAAAACATTCAGTACTTC. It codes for CASSPNVGHLIAKNIQYF.

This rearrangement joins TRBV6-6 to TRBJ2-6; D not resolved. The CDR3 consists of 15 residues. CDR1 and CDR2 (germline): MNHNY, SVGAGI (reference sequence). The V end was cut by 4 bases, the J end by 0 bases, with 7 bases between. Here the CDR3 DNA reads TGTGCCAGCAGTTCCACCTACTCTGGGGCCAACGTCCTGACTTTC. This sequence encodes CASSSTYSGANVLTF.

CDR3 nucleotides: TGTGCCAGCAGCTTAGGTCCGGGGGGCACTGAAGCTTTCTTT. Translating it yields CASSLGPGGTEAFF. This sequence joins TRBV7-6 and TRBJ1-1, with a tentative D call TRBD1 (5 bases). The CDR3 has 14 amino acids. Trimming shortened V by 1 base and J by 4 bases, and 10 bases separated the two germline ends. Germline V gene sequence: CDR1 SGHVS, CDR2 FNYEAQ. Based on the CDR3 plus reference TRBV7-6 and TRBJ1-1, the full variable domain is GAGVSQSPRYKVTKRGQDVALRCDPISGHVSLYWYRQALGQGPEFLTYFNYEAQQDKSGLPNDRFSAERPEGSISTLTIQRTEQRDSAMYRCASSLGPGGTEAFFGQGTRLTVV.

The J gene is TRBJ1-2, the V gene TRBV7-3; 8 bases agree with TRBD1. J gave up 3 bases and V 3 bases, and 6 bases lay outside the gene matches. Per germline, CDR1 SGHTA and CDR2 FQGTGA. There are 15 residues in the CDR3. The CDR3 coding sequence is TGTGCCAGCAGCTTCGACAGGGGAGAGGACTATGGCTACACCTTC. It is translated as CASSFDRGEDYGYTF.

CDR3: CASSPSTSQETQYF. The CDR3 DNA follows: TGTGCCAGCAGCCCATCGACTAGCCAAGAGACCCAGTACTTC. The V gene is TRBV11-3, the J gene TRBJ2-5, with D perhaps TRBD2 (6 bases). V was clipped by 5 bases and J by 1 base, with 11 bases between them. Germline-derived CDR1 and CDR2 are SGHNT and YENEEA. The CDR3 is 14 amino acids.

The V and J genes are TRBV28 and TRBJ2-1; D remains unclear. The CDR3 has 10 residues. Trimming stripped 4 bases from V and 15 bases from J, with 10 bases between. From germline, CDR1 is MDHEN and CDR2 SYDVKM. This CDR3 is CASSSRLLFF. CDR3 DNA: TGTGCCAGCAGTTCTAGGCTCCTGTTCTTC.

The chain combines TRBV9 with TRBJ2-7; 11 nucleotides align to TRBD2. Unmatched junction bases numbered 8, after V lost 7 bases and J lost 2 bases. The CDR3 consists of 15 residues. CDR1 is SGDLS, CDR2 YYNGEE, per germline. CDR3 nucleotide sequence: TGTGCCAGCTGTCAACTAGCGGGAGTAACCTACGAGCAGTACTTC. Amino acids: CASCQLAGVTYEQYF. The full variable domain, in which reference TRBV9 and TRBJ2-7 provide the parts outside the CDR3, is DSGVTQTPKHLITATGQRVTLRCSPRSGDLSVYWYQQSLDQGLQFLIQYYNGEERAKGNILERFSAQQFPDLHSELNLSSLELGDSALYFCASCQLAGVTYEQYFGPGTRLTVT.

The CDR3 loop reads CASSETQGRTGELFF. The CDR3 region has the DNA TGTGCCAGCAGTGAAACTCAGGGTCGCACCGGGGAGCTGTTTTTT. The V call is TRBV6-1, the J call TRBJ2-2, with a weak D call TRBD1 (5 bases). The V end was cut by 2 bases, the J end by 4 bases, with 11 bases between. CDR3 size: 15 residues. Germline V gene sequence: CDR1 MNHNS, CDR2 SASEGT.

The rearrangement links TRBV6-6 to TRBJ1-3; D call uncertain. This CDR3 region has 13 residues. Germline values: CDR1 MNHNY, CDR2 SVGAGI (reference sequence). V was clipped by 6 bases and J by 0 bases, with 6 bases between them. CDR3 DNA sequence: TGTGCCAGCAGAGCCCCCTCTGGAAACACCATATATTTT. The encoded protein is CASRAPSGNTIYF.

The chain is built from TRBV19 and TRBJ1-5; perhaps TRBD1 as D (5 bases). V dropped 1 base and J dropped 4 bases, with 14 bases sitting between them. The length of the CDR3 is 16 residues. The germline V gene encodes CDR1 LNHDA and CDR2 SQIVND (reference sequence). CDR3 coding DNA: TGTGCCAGTAGTATAGGTTCAGGGCTTTCAAATCAGCCCCAGCATTTT. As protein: CASSIGSGLSNQPQHF.

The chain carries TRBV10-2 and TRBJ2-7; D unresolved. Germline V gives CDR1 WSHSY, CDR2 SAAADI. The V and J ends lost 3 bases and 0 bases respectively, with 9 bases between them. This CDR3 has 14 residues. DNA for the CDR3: TGCGCCAGCAGTGACCACACTACCTCCTACGAGCAGTACTTC. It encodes CASSDHTTSYEQYF.